The present entry profiles one T cell receptor (beta chain) with its context. A few counts support this clone. It lacks a known antigen. Per-base qualities were not stored, and no clone one base away is much larger. The data derive from a study of blood T cell repertoires in COVID-19 (dated by TCRdb to 2018 to 2020). A note on the overall study: Samples from collaborators originated in the United States, Italy and Spain and spanned both the acute and convalescent phases of COVID-19. The prospective study material was composed of cDNA or gDNA derived from T cells, B-cell-depleted T cells, or PBMCs. The dataset comprised deeply sampled blood TCRbeta repertoires from subjects exposed to, actively infected with, or recovered from COVID-19. A freely available public database, intended as a resource for researchers studying the immune response to SARS-CoV-2, is where the repertoires were released. The samples were drawn from the first 160 participants of the ongoing ImmuneRACE study and from about 1,200 subjects provided by 6 global collaborators. The sample metadata nearly always contained a de-identified subject ID, COVID-19 status, age in years and sex. HLA class I and class II types, where available, came from metadata supplied by the sample provider rather than from assay-based typing. The full study reports these points: The quantity of clinical and demographic metadata differed by source and by participant and was supplied without curation.

TCRbeta CDR3 regions were amplified from genomic DNA by means of the immunoSEQ Assay, a bias-controlled multiplex PCR. As for how the authors treated the data: The number of nucleated cells in each sample was estimated by amplification of reference gene primers within the assay. To quantify the absolute abundance of each unique TCRbeta CDR3 rearrangement, sequence reads were collapsed and filtered. For each sample, productive Simpson clonality was calculated by taking the square root of Simpson's diversity index across productive rearrangements. Sourced from immuneACCESS, this table was stored by TCRdb with only in-frame sequences that have V and J called. A share of the clones is absent; for the studies checked, an unresolved V gene accounts for under half, and the remainder has no known explanation. V, J and clone size are those of that table, while D and trimming were read from the DNA. The sample includes about 70,000 clones, with 75% to 90% observed a single time. The top ten hold 5.1% of the sample.

The CDR1 and CDR2 encoded by the germline V gene are LGHNA and YSLEER. The V end gives up 0 bases and the J end 0 bases, leaving 2 bases in the junction not matched to a gene. From the cysteine through the phenylalanine, the CDR3 covers 16 amino acids. Only CDR3 DNA is held: 48 bases, read in frame from base 1. Each collaborating institution followed its own protocols to collect whole blood in K2EDTA tubes. For TCRbeta analysis, collaborators shipped samples in one of three forms: frozen whole blood, isolated PBMCs, or DNA extracted from either of those sample types. This clonotype was sampled from a man older than 75 with acute or convalescent COVID-19. The chain is encoded by TRBV4-3 joined to TRBJ2-3; TRBD2 aligns with 8 central bases. The material sequenced was peripheral blood. Here is the DNA: TGCGCCAGCAGCCAAGAAGGACTAGCAAGCACAGATACGCAGTATTTT. Protein translation: CASSQEGLASTDTQYF.